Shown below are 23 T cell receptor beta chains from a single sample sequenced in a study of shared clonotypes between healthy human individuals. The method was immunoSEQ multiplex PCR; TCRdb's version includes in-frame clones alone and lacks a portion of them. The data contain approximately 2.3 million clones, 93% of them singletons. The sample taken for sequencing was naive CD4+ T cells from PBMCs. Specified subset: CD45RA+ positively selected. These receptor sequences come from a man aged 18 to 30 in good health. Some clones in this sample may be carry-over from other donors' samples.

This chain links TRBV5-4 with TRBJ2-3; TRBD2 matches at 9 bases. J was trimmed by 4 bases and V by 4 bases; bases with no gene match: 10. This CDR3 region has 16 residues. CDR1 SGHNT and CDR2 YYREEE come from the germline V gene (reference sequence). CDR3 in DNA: TGTGCCAGCAGCATAGGGACTAGCAGGGTTTCAGATACGCAGTATTTT. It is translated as CASSIGTSRVSDTQYF.

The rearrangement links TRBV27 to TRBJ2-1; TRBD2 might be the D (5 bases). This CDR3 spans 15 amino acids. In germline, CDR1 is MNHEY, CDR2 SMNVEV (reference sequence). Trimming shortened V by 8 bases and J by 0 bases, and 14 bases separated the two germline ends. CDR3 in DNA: TGTGCCAGCTGGATTACGGGAAGCTCCTACAATGAGCAGTTCTTC. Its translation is CASWITGSSYNEQFF.

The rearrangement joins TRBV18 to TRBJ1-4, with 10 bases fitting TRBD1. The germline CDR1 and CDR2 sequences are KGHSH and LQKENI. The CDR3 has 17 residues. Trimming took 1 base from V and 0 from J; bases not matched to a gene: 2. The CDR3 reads CASSPLGTGATNEKLFF. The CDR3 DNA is TGTGCCAGCTCACCACTTGGGACAGGGGCAACTAATGAAAAACTGTTTTTT.

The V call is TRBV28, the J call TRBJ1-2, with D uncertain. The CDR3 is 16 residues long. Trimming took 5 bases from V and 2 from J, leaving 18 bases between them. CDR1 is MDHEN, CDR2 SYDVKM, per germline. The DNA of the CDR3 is TGTGCCAGCAGTCCAACAGTTTTTACGGCGAACTATGGCTACACCTTC. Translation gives CASSPTVFTANYGYTF.

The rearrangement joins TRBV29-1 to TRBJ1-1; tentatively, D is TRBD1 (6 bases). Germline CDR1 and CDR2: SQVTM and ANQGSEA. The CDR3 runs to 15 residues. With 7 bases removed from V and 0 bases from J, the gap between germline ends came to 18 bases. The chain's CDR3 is CSARQVPIMNTEAFF. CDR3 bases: TGCAGCGCGAGACAGGTCCCTATCATGAACACTGAAGCTTTCTTT.

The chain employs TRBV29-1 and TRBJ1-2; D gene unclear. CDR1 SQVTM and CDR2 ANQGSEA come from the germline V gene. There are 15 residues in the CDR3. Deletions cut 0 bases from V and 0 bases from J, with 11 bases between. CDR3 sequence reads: CSVEDPEVSNYGYTF. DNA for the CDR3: TGCAGCGTTGAAGATCCGGAAGTCTCTAACTATGGCTACACCTTC.

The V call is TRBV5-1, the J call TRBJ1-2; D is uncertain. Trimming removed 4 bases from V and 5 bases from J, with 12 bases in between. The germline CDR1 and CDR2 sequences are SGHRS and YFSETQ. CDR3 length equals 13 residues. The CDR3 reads CASSPVDGYGYTF. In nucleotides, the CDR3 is TGCGCCAGCAGCCCGGTGGACGGGTATGGCTACACCTTC.

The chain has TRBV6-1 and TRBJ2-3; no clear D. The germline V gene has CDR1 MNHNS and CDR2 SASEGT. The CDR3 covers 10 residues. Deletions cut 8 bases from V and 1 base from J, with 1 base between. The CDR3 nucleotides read TGTGCCAGCGGCACAGATACGCAGTATTTT. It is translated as CASGTDTQYF.

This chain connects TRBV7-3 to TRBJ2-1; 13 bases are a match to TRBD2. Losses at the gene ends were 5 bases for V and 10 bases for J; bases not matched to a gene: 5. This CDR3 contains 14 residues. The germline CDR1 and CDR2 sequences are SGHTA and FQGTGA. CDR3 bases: TGTGCCAGCAGCCCCGGGACTAGCGGGGCCGAGCAGTTCTTC. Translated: CASSPGTSGAEQFF.

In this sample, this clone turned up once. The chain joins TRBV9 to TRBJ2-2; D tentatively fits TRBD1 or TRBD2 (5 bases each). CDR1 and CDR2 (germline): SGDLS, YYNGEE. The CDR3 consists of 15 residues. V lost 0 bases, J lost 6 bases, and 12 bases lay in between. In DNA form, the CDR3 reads TGTGCCAGCAGCGTAGACCGGGGCGCGTCCGGGGAGCTGTTTTTT. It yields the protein CASSVDRGASGELFF.

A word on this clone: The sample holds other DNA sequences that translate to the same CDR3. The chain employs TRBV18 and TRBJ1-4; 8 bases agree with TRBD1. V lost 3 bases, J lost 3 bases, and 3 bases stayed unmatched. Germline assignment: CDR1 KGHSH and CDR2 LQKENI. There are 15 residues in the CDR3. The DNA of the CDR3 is TGTGCCAGCTCACCGCCGACAGGGGCTAATGAAAAACTGTTTTTT. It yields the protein CASSPPTGANEKLFF.

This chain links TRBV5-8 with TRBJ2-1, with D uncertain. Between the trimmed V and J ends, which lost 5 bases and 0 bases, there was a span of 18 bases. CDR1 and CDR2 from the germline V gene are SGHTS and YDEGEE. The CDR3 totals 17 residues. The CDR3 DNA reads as TGTGCCAGCAGTTTCCTCAGAGGCCTTAGCTCCTACAATGAGCAGTTCTTC. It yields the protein CASSFLRGLSSYNEQFF.

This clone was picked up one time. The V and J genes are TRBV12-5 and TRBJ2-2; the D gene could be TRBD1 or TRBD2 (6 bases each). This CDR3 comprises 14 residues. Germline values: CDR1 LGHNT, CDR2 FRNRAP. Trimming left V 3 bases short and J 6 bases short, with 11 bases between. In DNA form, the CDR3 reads TGTGCTAGTGGTTTTGGGGGGCGACCCGGGGAGCTGTTTTTT. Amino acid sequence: CASGFGGRPGELFF.

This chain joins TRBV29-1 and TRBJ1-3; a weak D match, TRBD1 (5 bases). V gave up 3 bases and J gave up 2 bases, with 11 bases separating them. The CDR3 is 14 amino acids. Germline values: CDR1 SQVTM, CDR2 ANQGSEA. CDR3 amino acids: CSVEGGFPGNTIYF. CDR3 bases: TGCAGCGTTGAGGGGGGGTTCCCTGGAAACACCATATATTTT.

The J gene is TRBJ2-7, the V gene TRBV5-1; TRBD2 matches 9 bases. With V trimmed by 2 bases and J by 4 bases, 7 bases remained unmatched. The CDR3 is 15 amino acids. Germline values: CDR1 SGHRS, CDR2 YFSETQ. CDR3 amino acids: CASSFSSLAGYEQYF. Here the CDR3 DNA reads TGCGCCAGCAGCTTCAGTTCGCTAGCGGGGTACGAGCAGTACTTC.

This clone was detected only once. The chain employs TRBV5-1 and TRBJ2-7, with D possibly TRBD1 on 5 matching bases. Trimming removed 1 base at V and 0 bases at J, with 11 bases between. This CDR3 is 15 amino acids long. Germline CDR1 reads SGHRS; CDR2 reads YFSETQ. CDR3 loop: CASSLPQEASYEQYF. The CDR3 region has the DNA TGCGCCAGCAGCTTGCCACAGGAAGCCTCCTACGAGCAGTACTTC.

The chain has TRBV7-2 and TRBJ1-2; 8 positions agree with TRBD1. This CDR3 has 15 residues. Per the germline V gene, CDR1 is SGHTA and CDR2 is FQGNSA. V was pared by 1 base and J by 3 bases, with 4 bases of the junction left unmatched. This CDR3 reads CASSLGQGPYYGYTF. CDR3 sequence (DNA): TGTGCCAGCAGCTTAGGACAGGGGCCCTACTATGGCTACACCTTC.

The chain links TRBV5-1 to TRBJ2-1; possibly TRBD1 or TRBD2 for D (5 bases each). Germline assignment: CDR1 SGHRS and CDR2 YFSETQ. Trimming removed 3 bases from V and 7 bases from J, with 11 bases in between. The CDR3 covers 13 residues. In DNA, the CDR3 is TGCGCCAGCAGCTCCGGGGCTCGTAATGAGCAGTTCTTC. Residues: CASSSGARNEQFF.

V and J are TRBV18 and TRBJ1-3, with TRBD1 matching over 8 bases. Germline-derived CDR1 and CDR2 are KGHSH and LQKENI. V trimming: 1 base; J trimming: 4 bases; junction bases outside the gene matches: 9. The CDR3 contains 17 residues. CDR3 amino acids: CASSPLGQGAKGNTIYF. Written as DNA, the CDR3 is TGTGCCAGCTCACCACTTGGTCAGGGGGCGAAAGGAAACACCATATATTTT.

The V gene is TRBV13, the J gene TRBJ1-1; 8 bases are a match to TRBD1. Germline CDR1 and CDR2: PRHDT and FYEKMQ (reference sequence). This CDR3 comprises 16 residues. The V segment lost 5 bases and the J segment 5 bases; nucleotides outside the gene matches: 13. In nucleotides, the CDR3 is TGTGCCAGCAGCCTTAGACAGGGGCTCCGAGGGACTGAAGCTTTCTTT. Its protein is CASSLRQGLRGTEAFF.

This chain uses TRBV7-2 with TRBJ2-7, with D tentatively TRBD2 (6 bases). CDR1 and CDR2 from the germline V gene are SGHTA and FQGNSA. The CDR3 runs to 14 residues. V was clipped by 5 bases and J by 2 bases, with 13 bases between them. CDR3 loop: CASSADWGAYEQYF. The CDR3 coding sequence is TGTGCCAGCAGCGCCGACTGGGGGGCCTACGAGCAGTACTTC.

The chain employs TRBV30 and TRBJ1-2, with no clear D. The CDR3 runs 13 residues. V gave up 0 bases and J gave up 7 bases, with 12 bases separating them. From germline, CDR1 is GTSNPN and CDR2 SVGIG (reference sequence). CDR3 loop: CAWSVTWATGYTF. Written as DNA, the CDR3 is TGTGCCTGGAGTGTAACATGGGCGACTGGCTACACCTTC.

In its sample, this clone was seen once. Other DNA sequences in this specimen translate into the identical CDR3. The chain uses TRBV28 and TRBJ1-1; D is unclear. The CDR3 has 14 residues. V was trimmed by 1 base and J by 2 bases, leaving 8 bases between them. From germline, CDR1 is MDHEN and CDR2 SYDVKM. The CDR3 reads CASSLLRGNTEAFF. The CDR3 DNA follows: TGTGCCAGCAGTTTATTACGGGGTAACACTGAAGCTTTCTTT.